This TCR beta chain was recovered during a study of T and B cells in COVID-19 patients. CDR3 length: 14 residues. The germline V and J ends were trimmed by 2 bases and 5 bases, with 12 bases remaining between them. The V gene's germline CDR1 is KGHSH and CDR2 LQKENI. By sample fraction, this clonotype is medium-sized. Blood genomic DNA input for TRB amplification was about 250-500 ng. BIOMED2 TRB-A/B primer pools were used in multiplex TRB PCR. Each CDR3 protein gets one entry after TCRdb re-called the multiplex PCR reads with MiXCR. The sample records 5,500 to 8,500 distinct CDR3 sequences, 20% to 25% being singletons.

This sequence was found in a human donor who had recovered from COVID-19. Sample: blood. This chain connects TRBV18 to TRBJ2-5; D is undetermined. CDR3: CASSPGRRTETQYF. The CDR3 DNA sequence: TGTGCCAGCTCACCAGGGCGCAGGACGGAGACCCAGTACTTC.